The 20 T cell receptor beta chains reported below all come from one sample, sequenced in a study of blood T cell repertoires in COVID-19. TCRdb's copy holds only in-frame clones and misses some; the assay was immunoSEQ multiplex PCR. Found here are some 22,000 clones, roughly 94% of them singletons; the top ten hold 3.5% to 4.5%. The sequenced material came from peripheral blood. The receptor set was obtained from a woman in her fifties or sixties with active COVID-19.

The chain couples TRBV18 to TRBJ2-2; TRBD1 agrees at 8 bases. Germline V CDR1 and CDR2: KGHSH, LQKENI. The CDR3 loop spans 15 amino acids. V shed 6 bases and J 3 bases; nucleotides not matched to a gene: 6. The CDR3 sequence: CASSVGTGYTGELFF. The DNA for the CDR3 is TGTGCCAGCTCCGTCGGGACAGGCTACACCGGGGAGCTGTTTTTT.

The CDR3 sequence is CASSASSLAGWHYEQYF. The CDR3 nucleotides read TGCGCCAGCAGTGCCTCTTCACTAGCGGGGTGGCACTACGAGCAGTACTTC. The gene calls are TRBV10-2 and TRBJ2-7; 10 nucleotides match TRBD2. With 4 bases clipped from V and 3 bases from J, the junction kept 12 bases outside the gene matches. This CDR3 contains 17 residues. Per the germline V gene, CDR1 is WSHSY and CDR2 is SAAADI.

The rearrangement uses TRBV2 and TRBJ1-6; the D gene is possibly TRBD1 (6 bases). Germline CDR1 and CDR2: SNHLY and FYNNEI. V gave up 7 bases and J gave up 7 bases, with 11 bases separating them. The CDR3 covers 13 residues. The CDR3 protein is CASKDRENSPLHF. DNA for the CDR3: TGTGCCAGCAAGGACAGAGAAAATTCACCCCTCCACTTT.

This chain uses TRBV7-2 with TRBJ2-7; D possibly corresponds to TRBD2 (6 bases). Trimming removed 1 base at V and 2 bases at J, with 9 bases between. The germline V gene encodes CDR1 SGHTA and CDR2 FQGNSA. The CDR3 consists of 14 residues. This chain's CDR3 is CASSLESSAYEQYF. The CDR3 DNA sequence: TGTGCCAGCAGCTTAGAGTCTAGCGCCTACGAGCAGTACTTC.

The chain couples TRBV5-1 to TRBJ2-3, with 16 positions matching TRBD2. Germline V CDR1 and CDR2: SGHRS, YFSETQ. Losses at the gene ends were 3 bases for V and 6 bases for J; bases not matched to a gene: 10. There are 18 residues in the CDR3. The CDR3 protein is CASSSSGTSGGARDTQYF. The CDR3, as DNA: TGCGCCAGCAGCTCGTCCGGGACTAGCGGGGGGGCAAGGGATACGCAGTATTTT.

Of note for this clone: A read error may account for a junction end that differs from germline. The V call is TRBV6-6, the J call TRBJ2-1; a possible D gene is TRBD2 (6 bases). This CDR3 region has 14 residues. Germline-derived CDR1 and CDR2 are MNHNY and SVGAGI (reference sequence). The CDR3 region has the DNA TGTGCCAGCAGTTACTGGGACTCCAACAATGAGCAGTTCTTC. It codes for CASSYWDSNNEQFF.

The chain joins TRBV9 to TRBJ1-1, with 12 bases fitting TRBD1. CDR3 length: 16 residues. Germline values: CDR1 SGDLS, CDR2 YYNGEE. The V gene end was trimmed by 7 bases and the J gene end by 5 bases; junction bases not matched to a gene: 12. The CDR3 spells CASSFQGGQGATEAFF. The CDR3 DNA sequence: TGTGCCAGCTCATTTCAAGGGGGACAGGGGGCGACTGAAGCTTTCTTT.

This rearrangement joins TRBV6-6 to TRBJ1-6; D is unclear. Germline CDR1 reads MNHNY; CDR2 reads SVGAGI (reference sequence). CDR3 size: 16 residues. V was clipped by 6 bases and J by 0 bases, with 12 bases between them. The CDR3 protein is CASSLEQSSYNSPLHF. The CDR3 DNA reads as TGTGCCAGCAGCCTAGAACAAAGCTCCTATAATTCACCCCTCCACTTT.

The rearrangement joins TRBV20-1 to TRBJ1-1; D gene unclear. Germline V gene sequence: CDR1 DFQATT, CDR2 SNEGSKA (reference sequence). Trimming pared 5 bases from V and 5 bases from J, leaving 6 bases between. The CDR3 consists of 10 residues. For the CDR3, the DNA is TGCAGTGCTCAGGTTACTGAAGCTTTCTTT. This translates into CSAQVTEAFF.

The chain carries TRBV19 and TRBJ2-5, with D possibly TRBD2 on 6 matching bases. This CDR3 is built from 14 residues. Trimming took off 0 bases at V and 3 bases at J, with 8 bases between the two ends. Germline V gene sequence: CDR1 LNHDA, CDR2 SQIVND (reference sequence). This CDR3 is CASSIEGRKETQYF. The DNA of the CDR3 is TGTGCCAGTAGTATAGAGGGGAGGAAAGAGACCCAGTACTTC.

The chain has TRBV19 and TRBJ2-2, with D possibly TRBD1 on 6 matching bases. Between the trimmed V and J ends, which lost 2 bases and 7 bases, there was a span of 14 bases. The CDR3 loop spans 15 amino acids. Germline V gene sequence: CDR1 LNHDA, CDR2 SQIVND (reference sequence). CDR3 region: CASSISGGANGELFF. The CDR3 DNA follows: TGTGCCAGTAGTATAAGTGGGGGCGCAAACGGGGAGCTGTTTTTT.

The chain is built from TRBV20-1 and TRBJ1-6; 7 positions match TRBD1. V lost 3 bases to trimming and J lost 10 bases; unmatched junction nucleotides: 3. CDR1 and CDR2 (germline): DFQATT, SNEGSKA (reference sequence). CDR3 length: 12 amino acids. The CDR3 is CSASTGESPLHF. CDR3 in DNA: TGCAGTGCTAGTACAGGGGAATCACCCCTCCACTTT.

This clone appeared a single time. CDR3 protein: CASSRQPSRTEAFF. CDR3 in DNA: TGTGCCAGCAGCCGACAGCCTTCGAGGACTGAAGCTTTCTTT. This rearrangement joins TRBV4-2 to TRBJ1-1; the D gene is possibly TRBD1 (5 bases). V lost 4 bases and J lost 5, with 14 bases in between. Germline values: CDR1 LGHNA, CDR2 YNFKEQ. The CDR3 contains 14 residues.

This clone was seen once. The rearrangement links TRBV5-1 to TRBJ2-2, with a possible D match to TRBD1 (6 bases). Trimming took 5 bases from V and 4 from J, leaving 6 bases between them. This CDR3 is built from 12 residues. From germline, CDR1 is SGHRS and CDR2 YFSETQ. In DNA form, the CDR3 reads TGCGCCAGCAGGGACAGCACCGGGGAGCTGTTTTTT. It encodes CASRDSTGELFF.

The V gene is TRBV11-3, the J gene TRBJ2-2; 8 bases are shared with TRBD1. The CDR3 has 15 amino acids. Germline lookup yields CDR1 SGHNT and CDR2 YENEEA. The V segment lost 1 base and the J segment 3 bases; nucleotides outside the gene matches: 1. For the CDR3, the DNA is TGTGCCAGCAGCTTAGGGACAGGGTACACCGGGGAGCTGTTTTTT. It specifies CASSLGTGYTGELFF. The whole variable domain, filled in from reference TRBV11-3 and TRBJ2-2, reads EAGVVQSPRYKIIEKKQPVAFWCNPISGHNTLYWYLQNLGQGPELLIRYENEEAVDDSQLPKDRFSAERLKGVDSTLKIQPAELGDSAVYLCASSLGTGYTGELFFGEGSRLTVL.

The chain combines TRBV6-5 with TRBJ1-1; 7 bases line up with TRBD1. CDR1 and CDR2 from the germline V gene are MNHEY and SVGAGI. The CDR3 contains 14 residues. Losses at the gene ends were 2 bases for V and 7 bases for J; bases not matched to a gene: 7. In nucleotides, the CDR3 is TGTGCCAGCAGTTACGAGTCAGGGGGGTATGAAGCTTTCTTT. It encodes CASSYESGGYEAFF.

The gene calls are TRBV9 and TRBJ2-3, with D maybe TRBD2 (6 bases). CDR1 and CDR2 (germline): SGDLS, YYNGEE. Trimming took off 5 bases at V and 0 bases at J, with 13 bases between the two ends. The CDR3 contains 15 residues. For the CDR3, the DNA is TGTGCCAGCAGACGTGGCGGGGCCAGCACAGATACGCAGTATTTT. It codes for CASRRGGASTDTQYF. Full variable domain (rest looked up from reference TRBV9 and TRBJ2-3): DSGVTQTPKHLITATGQRVTLRCSPRSGDLSVYWYQQSLDQGLQFLIQYYNGEERAKGNILERFSAQQFPDLHSELNLSSLELGDSALYFCASRRGGASTDTQYFGPGTRLTVL.

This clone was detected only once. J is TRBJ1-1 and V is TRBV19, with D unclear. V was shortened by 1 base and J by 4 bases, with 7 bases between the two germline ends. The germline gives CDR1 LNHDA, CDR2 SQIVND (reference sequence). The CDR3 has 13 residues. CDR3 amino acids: CASSIGAGTEAFF. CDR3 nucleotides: TGTGCCAGTAGTATAGGGGCCGGCACTGAAGCTTTCTTT.

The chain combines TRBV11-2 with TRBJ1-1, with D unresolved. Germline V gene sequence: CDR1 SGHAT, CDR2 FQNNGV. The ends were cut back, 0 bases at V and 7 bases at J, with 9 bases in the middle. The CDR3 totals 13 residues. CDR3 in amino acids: CASSLEQRGEAFF. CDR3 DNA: TGTGCCAGCAGCTTAGAGCAACGAGGTGAAGCTTTCTTT.

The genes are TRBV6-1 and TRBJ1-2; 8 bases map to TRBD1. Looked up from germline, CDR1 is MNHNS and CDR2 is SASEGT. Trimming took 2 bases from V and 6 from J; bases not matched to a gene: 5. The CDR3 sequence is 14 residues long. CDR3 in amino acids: CASSENRGINGYTF. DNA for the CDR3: TGTGCCAGCAGTGAAAACAGGGGGATTAATGGCTACACCTTC.